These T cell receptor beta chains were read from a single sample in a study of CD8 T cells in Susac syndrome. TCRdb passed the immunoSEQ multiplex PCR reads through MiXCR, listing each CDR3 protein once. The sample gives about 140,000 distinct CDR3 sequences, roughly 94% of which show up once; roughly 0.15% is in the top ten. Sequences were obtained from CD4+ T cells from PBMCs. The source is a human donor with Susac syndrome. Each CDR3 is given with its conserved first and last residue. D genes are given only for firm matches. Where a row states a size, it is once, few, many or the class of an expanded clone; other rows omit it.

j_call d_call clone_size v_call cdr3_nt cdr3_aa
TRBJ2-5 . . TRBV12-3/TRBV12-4 TGTGCCAGCAGTTCGGCTTCTGCGGGAAAAGAGACCCAGTACTTC CASSSASAGKETQYF
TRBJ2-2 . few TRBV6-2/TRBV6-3 TGTGCCAGCAGTTACTCCGGCGAGCGAGCTAACACCGGGGAGCTGTTTTTT CASSYSGERANTGELFF
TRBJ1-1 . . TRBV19 TGTGCCAGTAGTATGTGGAGCACTGAAGCTTTCTTT CASSMWSTEAFF
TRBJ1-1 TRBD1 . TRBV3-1 TGTGCCAGCAGTCGGGACAGGTATGAAGCTTTCTTT CASSRDRYEAFF
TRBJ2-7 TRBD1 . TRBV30 TGTGCCTGGAGTGGCGACAGGGCCAACGAGCAGTACTTC CAWSGDRANEQYF
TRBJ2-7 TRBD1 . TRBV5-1 TGCGCCAGCAGCGCCGGGACAGGGGGTGCGGCCCACGAGCAGTACTTC CASSAGTGGAAHEQYF
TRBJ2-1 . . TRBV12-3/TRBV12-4 TGTGCCAGCAGATTGTCTGGCACTGCGAGCGATGAGCAGTTCTTC CASRLSGTASDEQFF
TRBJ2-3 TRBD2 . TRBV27 TGTGCCAGCAGTTCCCGACTAGCGGGAGGAGATACGCAGTATTTT CASSSRLAGGDTQYF
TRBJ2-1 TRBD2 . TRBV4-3 TGCGCCAGCAGCCAAGATCTTGTTGCGGGAGGGTACTACAATGAGCAGTTCTTC CASSQDLVAGGYYNEQFF
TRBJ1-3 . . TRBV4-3 TGCGCCAGCAGCCAAGATATGAGTGGAAACACCATATATTTT CASSQDMSGNTIYF
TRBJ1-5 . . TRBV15 TGTGCCACCAGCAGAGGATCGTTCCCGCAGCATTTT CATSRGSFPQHF
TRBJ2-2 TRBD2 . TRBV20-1 TGCAGTGCCAAGCGGGGGGGCAACACCGGGGAGCTGTTTTTT CSAKRGGNTGELFF
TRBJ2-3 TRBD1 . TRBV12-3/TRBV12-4 TGTGCCAGCACCATCTGGACAGGGCGGACAGATACGCAGTATTTT CASTIWTGRTDTQYF
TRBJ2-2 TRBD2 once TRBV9 TGTGCCAGCAGCGCCGGGACTAGCGGGGCCCCCGGGGAGCTGTTTTTT CASSAGTSGAPGELFF
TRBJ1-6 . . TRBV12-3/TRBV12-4 TGTGCCAGCAGGAAGACAGAGACCTCCCTCCACTTT CASRKTETSLHF
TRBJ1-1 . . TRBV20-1 TGCAGTGCGGTGGAGGACGGGAACACTGAAGCTTTCTTT CSAVEDGNTEAFF
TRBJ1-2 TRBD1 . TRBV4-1 TGCGCCAGCAGCCAAGACCCGGGACAGGGAGGACCTGGCTACACCTTC CASSQDPGQGGPGYTF
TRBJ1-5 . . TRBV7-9 TGTGCCAGCAGCTTTTGGGGCAGGGGAGTCCATCAGCCCCAGCATTTT CASSFWGRGVHQPQHF
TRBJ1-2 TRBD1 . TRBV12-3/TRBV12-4 TGTGCCAGCAGTTCGACAGGGGGTGGCTACACCTTC CASSSTGGGYTF
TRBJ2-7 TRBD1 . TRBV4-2 TGTGCCAGCAGCCAAGATGATTGGGGACAGGGGGCATCCTACGAGCAGTACTTC CASSQDDWGQGASYEQYF
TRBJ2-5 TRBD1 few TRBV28 TGTGCCAGCAGTTTAGGTGGACAGGGAGGAGAGACCCAGTACTTC CASSLGGQGGETQYF
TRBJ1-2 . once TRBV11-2 TGTGCCAGCAGCCCCGGGACCTACTATGGCTACACCTTC CASSPGTYYGYTF
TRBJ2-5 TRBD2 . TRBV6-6 TGTGCCAGCAGTTACACTAGCGGGATAGAGACCCAGTACTTC CASSYTSGIETQYF
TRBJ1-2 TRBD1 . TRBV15 TGTGCCACCAGCAGAGGTGGGACAGCCAGAAGTCGCGGCTACACCTTC CATSRGGTARSRGYTF
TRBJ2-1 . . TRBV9 TGTGCCAGCAGCTCACGGGGCTTGACCTCTAATGAGCAGTTCTTC CASSSRGLTSNEQFF
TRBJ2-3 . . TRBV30 TGTGCCTGGAGTGTACCAACTAGCACAGATACGCAGTATTTT CAWSVPTSTDTQYF
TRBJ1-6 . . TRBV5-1 TGCGCCAGCAGCTTGAGGCAGTTGGATTCACCCCTCCACTTT CASSLRQLDSPLHF
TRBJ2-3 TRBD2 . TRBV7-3 TGTGCCAGCAGCCCGGGGACTAGCGAATACACAGATACGCAGTATTTT CASSPGTSEYTDTQYF
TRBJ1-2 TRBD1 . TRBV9 TGTGCCAGCACCTCTCAGCAGGGGGATGGCTACACCTTC CASTSQQGDGYTF
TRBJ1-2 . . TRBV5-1 TGCGCCAGCAGACCGCAACGGGAAGATGGCTACACCTTC CASRPQREDGYTF
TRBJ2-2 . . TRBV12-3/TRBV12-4 TGTGCCAGCAGTCCGGGGCGGGCCGGGGAGCTGTTTTTT CASSPGRAGELFF
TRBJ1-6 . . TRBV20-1 TGCAGTCCTAAAGAAGGGGTCTCACCCCTCCACTTT CSPKEGVSPLHF
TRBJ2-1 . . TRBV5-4 TGTGCCAGCAGCTCCAAACAGCCCGATGAGCAGTTCTTC CASSSKQPDEQFF
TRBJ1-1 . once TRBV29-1 TGCAGCGTTTCACCAGGGCTTTACACTGAAGCTTTCTTT CSVSPGLYTEAFF
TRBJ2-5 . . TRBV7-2 TGTGCCAGCAGCTTAGCGGCGGCTAGCTATTACCAAGAGACCCAGTACTTC CASSLAAASYYQETQYF
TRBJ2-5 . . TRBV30 TGTGCCTGGGTTCAGGGCTTTGGGGAGACCCAGTACTTC CAWVQGFGETQYF
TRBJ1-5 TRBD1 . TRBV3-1 TGTGCCAGCAGCCAAGGGACAGGGGCCGGGCAGCCCCAGCATTTT CASSQGTGAGQPQHF
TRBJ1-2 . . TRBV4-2 TGTGCCAGCAGCCAAGGAGAGGGTGACTATGGCTACACCTTC CASSQGEGDYGYTF
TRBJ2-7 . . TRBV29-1 TGCAGCGTTTCAGGCGGATACGAGCAGTACTTC CSVSGGYEQYF
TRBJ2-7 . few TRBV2 TGTGCCAGCAGTGAGGGGACCGCCTACGAGCAGTACTTC CASSEGTAYEQYF
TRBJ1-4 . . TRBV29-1 TGCAGCGTTCGTGGGGCAGGGCGGGGGTATGATGAAAAACTGTTTTTT CSVRGAGRGYDEKLFF
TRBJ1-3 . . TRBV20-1 TGCAGTGCCCTTCGAGGAAGGGAAAACACCATATATTTT CSALRGRENTIYF
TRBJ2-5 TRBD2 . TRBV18 TGTGCCAGCTCACCACGCGGGACTAGGGAGCAAGAGACCCAGTACTTC CASSPRGTREQETQYF
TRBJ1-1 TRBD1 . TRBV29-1 TGCAGCGCCCGGACAGGGGGCGTCACTGAAGCTTTCTTT CSARTGGVTEAFF
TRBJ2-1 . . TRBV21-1 TGTGCCAGCAGCTCAAGGGGACAGGAGGGCTCCTACAATGAGCAGTTCTTC CASSSRGQEGSYNEQFF
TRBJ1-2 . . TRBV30 TGTGCCTGGAGTGTCGGTCGGTATGGCTACACCTTC CAWSVGRYGYTF
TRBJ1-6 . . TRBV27 TGTGCCAGCAGTTTAACCGGGGGCCGGGGGTCACCCCTCCACTTT CASSLTGGRGSPLHF
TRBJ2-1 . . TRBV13 TGTGCCAGCAGCTTAGTTGCGACTAGGAACTACAATGAGCAGTTCTTC CASSLVATRNYNEQFF
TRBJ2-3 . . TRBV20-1 TGCAGTGCCAGAGACGCGGCTACCCCAGATACGCAGTATTTT CSARDAATPDTQYF
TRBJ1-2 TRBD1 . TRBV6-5 TGTGCCAGCAGTTCCATCCTACTTTCCGCCTGGACAGGTTCGAACTATGGCTACACCTTC CASSSILLSAWTGSNYGYTF